Presented here are 4 T cell receptor beta chains from one specimen sequenced in a study of CD8 T cells in ankylosing spondylitis. TCRdb re-derived calls from the 5' RACE reads in MiXCR, one entry per CDR3 protein. The sample holds fewer than 250,000 distinct CDR3 sequences, more than 25% seen once. The source material was blood, either unsorted or a sorted T cell fraction (not recorded which). Source of these receptors: a male donor with ankylosing spondylitis or in good health (not recorded which).

The CDR3 reads CASSASPSTDTQYF. CDR3 nucleotides: TGTGCCAGCAGCGCCTCGCCCAGCACAGATACGCAGTATTTT. This sequence joins TRBV9 and TRBJ2-3; no reliable D call. Trimming left V 3 bases short and J 0 bases short, with 8 bases between. The germline V gene has CDR1 SGDLS and CDR2 YYNGEE. The CDR3 covers 14 residues. Using reference TRBV9 and TRBJ2-3 for the parts outside the CDR3, the full variable domain is DSGVTQTPKHLITATGQRVTLRCSPRSGDLSVYWYQQSLDQGLQFLIQYYNGEERAKGNILERFSAQQFPDLHSELNLSSLELGDSALYFCASSASPSTDTQYFGPGTRLTVL.

V is TRBV18 and J is TRBJ2-5, with D uncertain. V was pared by 2 bases and J by 7 bases, with 5 bases between. The CDR3 is 11 residues long. Germline V lookup: CDR1 KGHSH, CDR2 LQKENI. CDR3 sequence reads: CASSPEVTQYF. For the CDR3, the DNA is TGTGCCAGCTCACCAGAAGTGACCCAGTACTTC.

Only a few counts were recorded for this clonotype. V usage is TRBV7-8 and J usage is TRBJ2-3; 8 positions match TRBD2. Germline CDR1 reads SGHVS; CDR2 reads FQNEAQ. V dropped 5 bases and J dropped 2; count of bases not matched to a gene: 12. The CDR3 contains 17 residues. CDR3 in DNA: TGTGCCAGCAGCCCCGCTCTACTAGCGGACGACACAGATACGCAGTATTTT. Translating it yields CASSPALLADDTDTQYF.

The V call is TRBV28, the J call TRBJ2-5; 9 positions match TRBD1. Germline CDR1 MDHEN, CDR2 SYDVKM. V was clipped by 6 bases and J by 5 bases; unmatched bases: 10. CDR3 size: 15 residues. The CDR3 loop is CASRQQGADLETQYF. In DNA, the CDR3 is TGTGCCAGCAGGCAACAGGGGGCTGATTTGGAGACCCAGTACTTC.